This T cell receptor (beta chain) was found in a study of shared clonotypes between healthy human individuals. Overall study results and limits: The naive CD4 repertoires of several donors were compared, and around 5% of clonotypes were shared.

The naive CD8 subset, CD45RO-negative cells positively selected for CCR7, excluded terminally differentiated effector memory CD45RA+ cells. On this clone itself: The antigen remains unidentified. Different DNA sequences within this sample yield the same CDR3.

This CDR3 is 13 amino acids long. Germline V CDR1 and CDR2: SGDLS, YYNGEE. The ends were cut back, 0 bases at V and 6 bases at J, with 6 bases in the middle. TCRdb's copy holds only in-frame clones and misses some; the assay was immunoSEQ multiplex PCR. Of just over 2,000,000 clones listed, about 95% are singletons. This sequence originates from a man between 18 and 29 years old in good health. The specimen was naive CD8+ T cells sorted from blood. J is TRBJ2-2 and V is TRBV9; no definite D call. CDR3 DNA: TGTGCCAGCAGCGTAGGTATCCCCGGGGAGCTGTTTTTT. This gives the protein CASSVGIPGELFF.